A single sample is the source of the 15 T cell receptor beta chains below, sequenced in a study of neoadjuvant nivolumab and ipilimumab in lung cancer. TCRdb's table, derived via immunoSEQ multiplex PCR, lists solely in-frame clones and lacks some. Of roughly 32,000 clones in the sample, around 90% were seen once. The sample in question was peripheral blood, obtained after neoadjuvant nivolumab, alone or with ipilimumab, at or shortly before surgery. All receptors derive from an adult with non-small cell lung cancer.

The gene calls are TRBV18 and TRBJ1-3; TRBD1 matches 8 bases. The trim removed 6 bases at V and 0 bases at J, leaving 7 bases unmatched. CDR3 length: 16 residues. Germline lookup yields CDR1 KGHSH and CDR2 LQKENI. The CDR3 coding sequence is TGTGCCAGCTCCGCGACAGGGGAGAGCTCTGGAAACACCATATATTTT. It translates to CASSATGESSGNTIYF.

The chain couples TRBV5-5 to TRBJ1-1, with no clear D. Germline V gene sequence: CDR1 SGHKS, CDR2 YYEKEE (reference sequence). Trimming shortened V by 0 bases and J by 0 bases, and 9 bases separated the two germline ends. CDR3 length equals 15 residues. The CDR3 sequence: CASSLGPMMNTEAFF. CDR3 bases: TGTGCCAGCAGCTTGGGACCGATGATGAACACTGAAGCTTTCTTT.

J is TRBJ1-1 and V is TRBV5-1; the D gene is possibly TRBD1 (5 bases). This CDR3 region has 11 residues. The V and J ends lost 7 bases and 10 bases respectively, with 14 bases between them. Germline assignment: CDR1 SGHRS and CDR2 YFSETQ. The CDR3 sequence: CASGGTSGAFF. The CDR3 DNA follows: TGCGCCAGCGGGGGGACTTCCGGAGCTTTCTTT.

This chain uses TRBV5-1 with TRBJ2-2, with 9 positions matching TRBD2. CDR1 and CDR2 (germline): SGHRS, YFSETQ. V gave up 4 bases and J gave up 5 bases; unmatched junction bases: 6. The CDR3 spans 15 residues. The CDR3 is CASSALAGHTGELFF. CDR3 in DNA: TGCGCCAGCAGCGCTCTAGCGGGGCATACCGGGGAGCTGTTTTTT.

This chain uses TRBV7-2 with TRBJ1-4; 12 bases are shared with TRBD1. Germline V gene lookup returns CDR1 SGHTA and CDR2 FQGNSA. V trimming: 3 bases; J trimming: 7 bases; junction bases outside the gene matches: 9. CDR3 size: 17 residues. The CDR3 sequence: CASSFGGQGAGVEKLFF. The CDR3 DNA follows: TGTGCCAGCAGCTTTGGGGGACAGGGGGCAGGAGTTGAAAAACTGTTTTTT.

The rearrangement joins TRBV5-4 to TRBJ2-7; D gene uncertain. Germline V lookup: CDR1 SGHNT, CDR2 YYREEE (reference sequence). With 0 bases removed from V and 2 bases from J, the gap between germline ends came to 9 bases. This CDR3 has 14 residues. As DNA, the CDR3 is TGTGCCAGCAGCTTGGGACCGGATACCTACGAGCAGTACTTC. It encodes CASSLGPDTYEQYF.

V is TRBV13 and J is TRBJ2-1; 10 bases fit TRBD1. V lost 3 bases to trimming and J lost 6 bases; unmatched junction nucleotides: 11. CDR3 size: 17 residues. Germline V gene sequence: CDR1 PRHDT, CDR2 FYEKMQ (reference sequence). The CDR3 nucleotides read TGTGCCAGCAGCTTGTACCGTTGGGGACAGGGGCGCAATGAGCAGTTCTTC. Amino acid sequence: CASSLYRWGQGRNEQFF.

This clone was seen just once. The rearrangement joins TRBV5-1 to TRBJ2-7; 13 bases fit TRBD2. The CDR3 extends over 14 amino acids. Germline CDR1 is SGHRS and CDR2 is YFSETQ. V gave up 2 bases and J gave up 6 bases; unmatched junction bases: 2. The CDR3 loop reads CASSFGLAGAEQYF. The CDR3 DNA sequence: TGCGCCAGCAGCTTCGGACTAGCGGGAGCCGAGCAGTACTTC.

The V call is TRBV4-1, the J call TRBJ2-1; TRBD2 might be the D (6 bases). This CDR3 contains 18 residues. CDR1 is MGHRA and CDR2 is YSYEKL in the germline V gene. Trimming shortened V by 4 bases and J by 5 bases, and 24 bases separated the two germline ends. CDR3 region: CASSRGRWALNKNNEQFF. CDR3 bases: TGCGCCAGCAGCCGAGGGAGGTGGGCCCTCAATAAAAACAATGAGCAGTTCTTC.

This chain links TRBV5-1 with TRBJ2-7; TRBD1 is a possible D gene (5 bases). Trimming shortened V by 1 base and J by 2 bases, and 10 bases separated the two germline ends. Germline values: CDR1 SGHRS, CDR2 YFSETQ. The CDR3 totals 14 residues. Here the CDR3 DNA reads TGCGCCAGCAGCTTGCGAACGACAGCCTACGAGCAGTACTTC. This encodes CASSLRTTAYEQYF.

This chain connects TRBV10-1 to TRBJ2-1, with a weak D call TRBD1 (7 bases). V was shortened by 2 bases and J by 4 bases, with 15 bases between the two germline ends. In germline, CDR1 is WNHNN, CDR2 SYGVQD (reference sequence). CDR3 length equals 16 residues. CDR3 nucleotides: TGCGCCAGCAGTGAGAACGCAGGGGGGTTATACAATGAGCAGTTCTTC. Its protein is CASSENAGGLYNEQFF.

The chain combines TRBV11-2 with TRBJ2-3, with D hard to call. The CDR3 consists of 14 residues. Germline CDR1 and CDR2: SGHAT and FQNNGV. Trimming cost V 2 bases and J 6 bases, with 12 bases left between them. In nucleotides, the CDR3 is TGTGCCAGCAGCTTATTTGGCCTCGGGGATACGCAGTATTTT. It encodes CASSLFGLGDTQYF.

This clone was picked up a small number of times. The J gene is TRBJ2-7, the V gene TRBV15, with a possible D match to TRBD1 (6 bases). Trimming removed 4 bases at V and 1 base at J, with 14 bases between. From germline, CDR1 is LNHNV and CDR2 YYDKDF (reference sequence). The CDR3 totals 15 residues. CDR3 sequence reads: CATSTGRGNSYEQYF. The CDR3 region has the DNA TGTGCCACCAGCACGGGTAGGGGGAATTCCTACGAGCAGTACTTC.

This sequence joins TRBV28 and TRBJ2-3, with 11 positions matching TRBD2. The CDR3 totals 15 residues. The V segment lost 8 bases and the J segment 2 bases; nucleotides outside the gene matches: 6. Per germline, CDR1 MDHEN and CDR2 SYDVKM. This chain's CDR3 is CASSSGLAVTDTQYF. The CDR3 DNA sequence: TGTGCCAGCTCGTCGGGACTAGCGGTCACAGATACGCAGTATTTT.

This chain joins TRBV6-5 and TRBJ1-5; D possibly corresponds to TRBD1 (5 bases). Germline assignment: CDR1 MNHEY and CDR2 SVGAGI. CDR3 length: 15 residues. Trimming took off 4 bases at V and 0 bases at J, with 10 bases between the two ends. CDR3: CASSSDRNSNQPQHF. CDR3 sequence (DNA): TGTGCCAGCAGTTCAGACAGAAATAGCAATCAGCCCCAGCATTTT.